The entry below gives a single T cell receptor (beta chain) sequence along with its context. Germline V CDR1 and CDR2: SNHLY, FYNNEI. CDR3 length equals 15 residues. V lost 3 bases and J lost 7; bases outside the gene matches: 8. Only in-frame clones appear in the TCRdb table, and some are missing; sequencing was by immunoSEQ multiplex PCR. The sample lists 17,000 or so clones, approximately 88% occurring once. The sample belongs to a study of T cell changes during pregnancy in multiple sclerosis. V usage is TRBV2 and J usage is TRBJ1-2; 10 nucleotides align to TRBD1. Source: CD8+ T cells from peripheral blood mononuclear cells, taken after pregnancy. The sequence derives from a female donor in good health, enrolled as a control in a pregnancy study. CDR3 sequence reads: CASSDRQGARGGYTF. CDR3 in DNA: TGTGCCAGCAGTGATAGACAGGGGGCCAGGGGTGGCTACACCTTC. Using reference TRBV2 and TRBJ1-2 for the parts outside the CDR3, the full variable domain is EPEVTQTPSHQVTQMGQEVILRCVPISNHLYFYWYRQILGQKVEFLVSFYNNEISEKSEIFDDQFSVERPDGSNFTLKIRSTKLEDSAMYFCASSDRQGARGGYTFGSGTRLTVV.